The T cell receptor beta chain under discussion was sequenced for a study of blood T cell repertoires in COVID-19. This clone was detected only a few times. Trimming removed 2 bases at V and 6 bases at J, with 19 bases between. Germline V lookup: CDR1 GTSNPN, CDR2 SVGIG (reference sequence). This CDR3 spans 15 amino acids. Method: immunoSEQ multiplex PCR; TCRdb's copy keeps in-frame clones and lacks some. The table lists approximately 80,000 clones, about 80% of them singletons, with roughly 5.6% in the top ten. The chain recombines TRBV30 with TRBJ1-1, with D perhaps TRBD1 (5 bases). Sequencing was performed on peripheral blood. The sequence was obtained from a man aged 50 to 60 with active or convalescent COVID-19. The CDR3 sequence is CAWSYRSGIVAEAFF. CDR3 sequence (DNA): TGTGCCTGGAGTTATAGATCAGGGATTGTAGCTGAAGCTTTCTTT.